The 11 T cell receptor beta chains presented below share a single source sample, sequenced in a study of cytomegalovirus exposure and HLA in healthy donors. Assay: immunoSEQ multiplex PCR; the TCRdb copy retains only in-frame clones and omits some. In the table there are some 66,000 clones, approximately 97% of which are singletons. Sequencing was done on a sample of PBMCs. The receptors shown here come from a woman between 18 and 29 years old in good health and CMV-seropositive.

The chain has TRBV2 and TRBJ2-1; 8 bases fit TRBD2. The CDR3 has 13 residues. Trimming at V came to 10 bases and at J to 7 bases, leaving 9 bases not matched to a gene. Germline V lookup: CDR1 SNHLY, CDR2 FYNNEI. CDR3 coding DNA: TGTGCCAAGTCCGGGACTAGTATGAATGAGCAGTTCTTC. Translation: CAKSGTSMNEQFF.

The chain couples TRBV25-1 to TRBJ2-1; 11 nucleotides line up with TRBD2. The CDR3 consists of 16 residues. In germline, CDR1 is MGHDK, CDR2 SYGVNS. The trim removed 4 bases at V and 9 bases at J, leaving 11 bases unmatched. CDR3 DNA: TGTGCCAGCAGTGCCCAGGGACTAGCGGTTAACGCTGAGCAGTTCTTC. Amino acid sequence: CASSAQGLAVNAEQFF.

This clone was counted once. The V call is TRBV4-1, the J call TRBJ1-1; D is unresolved. This CDR3 has 11 amino acids. Looked up from germline, CDR1 is MGHRA and CDR2 is YSYEKL. Deletions cut 4 bases from V and 5 bases from J, with 5 bases between. DNA for the CDR3: TGCGCCAGCAGCCGTACAACTGAAGCTTTCTTT. Translating it yields CASSRTTEAFF.

The genes are TRBV5-4 and TRBJ2-3; 8 bases are a match to TRBD2. CDR3 length: 17 residues. Germline V lookup: CDR1 SGHNT, CDR2 YYREEE (reference sequence). The V and J ends lost 1 base and 4 bases, in that order; junction bases with no gene match: 11. The CDR3 DNA sequence: TGTGCCAGCAGCTTGTGGCTAGCGGGTGGGGGGGCAGATACGCAGTATTTT. This sequence encodes CASSLWLAGGGADTQYF.

The chain employs TRBV18 and TRBJ2-3; possibly TRBD1 for D (5 bases). Trimming cost V 6 bases and J 1 base, with 14 bases left between them. The CDR3 extends over 15 amino acids. Per germline, CDR1 KGHSH and CDR2 LQKENI. The CDR3 is CASSLRKQGTDTQYF. For the CDR3, the DNA is TGTGCCAGCTCCCTAAGGAAACAGGGCACAGATACGCAGTATTTT.

The V gene is TRBV27, the J gene TRBJ1-2; 8 positions agree with TRBD1. V shed 0 bases and J 0 bases; nucleotides not matched to a gene: 0. The CDR3 consists of 15 residues. Germline CDR1 and CDR2: MNHEY and SMNVEV (reference sequence). The DNA of the CDR3 is TGTGCCAGCAGTTTATCGGGACAGGCTAACTATGGCTACACCTTC. Its translation is CASSLSGQANYGYTF.

The chain uses TRBV10-1 and TRBJ2-5; perhaps TRBD1 as D (5 bases). Germline V gene lookup returns CDR1 WNHNN and CDR2 SYGVQD (reference sequence). The CDR3 consists of 14 residues. With 3 bases removed from V and 4 bases from J, the gap between germline ends came to 12 bases. The CDR3 loop reads CASSEEDTGETQYF. The CDR3 coding sequence is TGCGCCAGCAGTGAAGAGGATACAGGAGAGACCCAGTACTTC.

The J gene is TRBJ1-1, the V gene TRBV19, with D unclear. The V end lost 7 bases, the J end lost 1 base, and 4 bases lay between the germline ends. The CDR3 runs to 11 residues. Looked up from germline, CDR1 is LNHDA and CDR2 is SQIVND (reference sequence). The CDR3 DNA sequence: TGTGCCAGTAACAGGAACACTGAAGCTTTCTTT. Its translation: CASNRNTEAFF.

The chain recombines TRBV6-1 with TRBJ2-2, with TRBD1 as a possible D gene (5 bases). The CDR3 has 14 residues. V lost 3 bases to trimming and J lost 7 bases, with 12 bases between them. Per germline, CDR1 MNHNS and CDR2 SASEGT. In nucleotides, the CDR3 is TGTGCCAGCAGTGACCAGGGAATAGTCGGGGAGCTGTTTTTT. Translated, it gives CASSDQGIVGELFF.

CDR3 region: CASSSSRGNTEAFF. DNA for the CDR3: TGTGCCAGCAGCTCCTCCCGGGGGAACACTGAAGCTTTCTTT. J is TRBJ1-1 and V is TRBV11-2; D is unresolved. The CDR3 has 14 amino acids. The V gene lost 4 bases and the J gene lost 1 base, with 10 bases spanning the gap. CDR1 and CDR2 from the germline V gene are SGHAT and FQNNGV.

The chain uses TRBV7-3 and TRBJ2-2; 9 bases fit TRBD1. Germline V gene sequence: CDR1 SGHTA, CDR2 FQGTGA. Losses at the gene ends were 5 bases for V and 3 bases for J; bases not matched to a gene: 19. This CDR3 comprises 20 residues. The CDR3 coding sequence is TGTGCCAGCAGCGCTGGCCCTCCCGGGACAGGGTTTGGTTACACCGGGGAGCTGTTTTTT. Its protein is CASSAGPPGTGFGYTGELFF.